This T cell receptor beta chain was recorded in a study of shared clonotypes between healthy human individuals. The overall study: Ranging from 18 to 49 in age, donors were a couple of women and three men. Whole-study findings and limits: A handful of donors showed sharing of approximately 5% of naive CD4 clonotypes. Sorted-subset samples were not fully sequenced, rarefaction indicated.

Deletions cut 5 bases from V and 0 bases from J, with 7 bases between. CDR1 and CDR2 from the germline V gene are SGHRS and YFSETQ. The CDR3 extends over 13 amino acids. Using immunoSEQ multiplex PCR, the repertoire was profiled, and TCRdb retains in-frame clones only, with some absent. The sample lists roughly 2,000,000 clones, about 95% occurring once. Concerning this clone itself: Its specificity is not known.

It was CD45RO-negative cells, positively selected for CCR7, that made up naive CD8 cells, with terminally differentiated effector memory CD45RA+ cells excluded. This TCR derives from a man aged 18 to 30 in good health. Sequencing was done on a sample of naive CD8+ T cells sorted from blood. V is TRBV5-1 and J is TRBJ2-3, with D unclear. The CDR3, as DNA: TGCGCCAGCAGTACAGCTAGCACAGATACGCAGTATTTT. This gives the protein CASSTASTDTQYF.